This T cell receptor beta chain was sequenced in a study of OX40 agonist ivuxolimab in advanced cancers. Looking at the study overall: Patients were treated with intravenous ivuxolimab, dosed at 0.01 to 10 mg/kg and infused every 2 weeks. Study-level findings and limits: At 0.1 to 3.0 mg/kg and by week 6, clonal expansion occurred in CD4+ and CD8+ blood T cells. Determination of antigen specificity was not performed for the expanded peripheral T cells.

Here immunoSEQ multiplex PCR was the method, and the copy in TCRdb shows in-frame clones only, minus some. This sample yields over 80,000 clones, of which 70% to 90% are seen a single time; 0.75% to 0.85% belongs to the top ten. Remarks on this clone: What it binds is not known.

This receptor was identified in an adult with an advanced solid tumor such as melanoma, head and neck, liver or kidney cancer. The sequences come from CD4+ or CD8+ T cells sorted from blood, collected in a trial of the OX40 agonist ivuxolimab.

This CDR3 is CASSQDERTGYTF. Written as DNA, the CDR3 is TGTGCCAGCTCCCAGGACGAGAGGACAGGCTACACCTTC. The gene calls are TRBV18 and TRBJ1-2, with D perhaps matching TRBD1 (5 bases). Germline assignment: CDR1 KGHSH and CDR2 LQKENI. The CDR3 covers 13 residues. V was pared by 6 bases and J by 8 bases, with 16 bases between. The full variable domain, completed using reference TRBV18 and TRBJ1-2, is NAGVMQNPRHLVRRRGQEARLRCSPMKGHSHVYWYRQLPEEGLKFMVYLQKENIIDESGMPKERFSAEFPKEGPSILRIQQVVRGDSAAYFCASSQDERTGYTFGSGTRLTVV.